What follows are 8 T cell receptor beta chains derived from one specimen sequenced in a study of blood T cell repertoires in COVID-19. Libraries were prepared by immunoSEQ multiplex PCR; TCRdb keeps only in-frame clonotypes and omits some of them. Of 150,000 to 200,000 clones in the sample, 82% were seen once. Specimen: peripheral blood. The source is a woman between 25 and 40 years old with acute or convalescent COVID-19.

The chain combines TRBV30 with TRBJ1-1; the D gene is possibly TRBD1 (6 bases). Germline CDR1 reads GTSNPN; CDR2 reads SVGIG (reference sequence). The CDR3 sequence is 11 residues long. With 4 bases removed from V and 5 bases from J, the gap between germline ends came to 8 bases. CDR3 sequence reads: CAWNRETEAFF. The CDR3 DNA sequence: TGTGCCTGGAACAGGGAAACTGAAGCTTTCTTT.

The chain combines TRBV28 with TRBJ1-1, with 9 bases lining up with TRBD1. The CDR3 contains 15 residues. Germline values: CDR1 MDHEN, CDR2 SYDVKM. Trimming cost V 6 bases and J 2 bases; bases outside gene matches: 7. CDR3 in amino acids: CASRGGGQGNTEAFF. The CDR3 nucleotides are TGTGCCAGCAGGGGAGGGGGACAGGGCAACACTGAAGCTTTCTTT.

V gene TRBV28 combines with J gene TRBJ2-7; D is perhaps TRBD2 (7 bases). V lost 1 base and J 3 bases, leaving 16 bases between the germline ends. The germline CDR1 and CDR2 sequences are MDHEN and SYDVKM. There are 16 residues in the CDR3. The CDR3 DNA reads as TGTGCCAGCAGTTTATTAGTCGCGGGGGCCGGCTACGAGCAGTACTTC. Encoded protein: CASSLLVAGAGYEQYF. Full variable domain (remainder filled in from reference TRBV28 and TRBJ2-7): DVKVTQSSRYLVKRTGEKVFLECVQDMDHENMFWYRQDPGLGLRLIYFSYDVKMKEKGDIPEGYSVSREKKERFSLILESASTNQTSMYLCASSLLVAGAGYEQYFGPGTRLTVT.

In DNA, the CDR3 is TGTGCCAGCAGCCAAACTGGACAGGGGGCATCCAAAAACATTCAGTACTTC. Protein product: CASSQTGQGASKNIQYF. This chain links TRBV3-1 (or the pseudogene TRBV3-2) with TRBJ2-4; 11 bases align to TRBD1. The J segment lost 2 bases and the V segment lost 2 bases, leaving 5 bases of the junction unmatched. This CDR3 region has 17 residues. Germline CDR1 reads LGHDT; CDR2 reads YNNKEL (reference sequence).

This clone was detected once. For the CDR3, the DNA is TGTGCCAGTAGCCCGGGACTACACTCCTACGAGCAGTACTTC. Protein sequence: CASSPGLHSYEQYF. This chain connects TRBV19 to TRBJ2-7; 7 nucleotides align to TRBD2. The V segment lost 6 bases and the J segment 0 bases; nucleotides outside the gene matches: 5. The CDR3 extends over 14 amino acids. Germline lookup yields CDR1 LNHDA and CDR2 SQIVND (reference sequence).

The chain carries TRBV2 and TRBJ1-1; 11 nucleotides align to TRBD1. This CDR3 is 15 amino acids long. The germline CDR1 and CDR2 sequences are SNHLY and FYNNEI. J gave up 4 bases and V 3 bases, and 4 bases lay outside the gene matches. CDR3 region: CASSEDRGLVTEAFF. The CDR3 nucleotides read TGTGCCAGCAGTGAGGACAGGGGGCTAGTCACTGAAGCTTTCTTT.

Concerning this clone: A junction end diverges from the germline sequence, so it may reflect a read error. This rearrangement joins TRBV7-7 to TRBJ2-5; 8 bases are shared with TRBD2. Germline-derived CDR1 and CDR2 are SSHAT and FNYEAQ (reference sequence). The CDR3 runs 15 residues. CDR3 DNA: TGTGCTAGCAGCTTAGTAGCGGGGCCCCAAGAGACCCAGTACTTC. Residues: CASSLVAGPQETQYF.

The genes are TRBV7-2 and TRBJ1-2; TRBD1 agrees at 8 bases. Trimming cost V 5 bases and J 2 bases; bases outside gene matches: 16. CDR1 and CDR2 from the germline V gene are SGHTA and FQGNSA. This CDR3 has 18 amino acids. DNA of the CDR3: TGTGCCAGCAGCGACGACCGGGACAGGACTACCCGCAACTATGGCTACACCTTC. It codes for CASSDDRDRTTRNYGYTF. The whole variable domain, remainder taken from reference TRBV7-2 and TRBJ1-2, is GAGVSQSPSNKVTEKGKDVELRCDPISGHTALYWYRQSLGQGLEFLIYFQGNSAPDKSGLPSDRFSAERTGGSVSTLTIQRTQQEDSAVYLCASSDDRDRTTRNYGYTFGSGTRLTVV.